This TCR beta chain was retrieved from a study of T-cell reconstitution after alpha-beta-depleted transplantation in children. Study-level findings and limits: Some patients' high day-60 TCRbeta diversity was traced to surviving recipient T cells and thymic progenitors.

During its preparation, the TCRbeta library received unique molecular identifiers. TCRdb reanalysed the PCR reads using MiXCR and keeps one entry per CDR3 protein. The repertoire holds hundreds of thousands of distinct CDR3 sequences, with about 8.4% as singletons. This clonotype came up many times. The antigen remains undetermined. The V gene lost 7 bases and the J gene lost 13 bases, with 22 bases spanning the gap. There are 13 residues in the CDR3. The TCR originated in a male patient under 10 years old who had a stem cell transplant for acute myeloid leukemia, so the T cells may come from the graft donor. The chain is built from TRBV12-3 or TRBV12-4 and TRBJ1-1, with D possibly TRBD1 on 5 matching bases. Sequencing used PBMCs, mostly from graft donor cells, obtained 360 days after TCRalphabeta/CD19-depleted stem cell transplant. The CDR3 nucleotides are TGTGCCAGCACCACTCCCGGGGGACTCATGGGTTTCTTT. Translating gives CASTTPGGLMGFF.